The T cell receptor (beta chain) under discussion was sequenced for a study of blood T cell repertoires in COVID-19. This CDR3 contains 17 residues. The repertoire was sequenced with immunoSEQ multiplex PCR; TCRdb's copy has only in-frame clones and lacks some. Of roughly 190,000 clones in the sample, about 80% were seen once. The chain employs TRBV21-1 and TRBJ1-4. TRBV21-1 is designated a pseudogene. Sample: PBMCs or T cells enriched from blood (not recorded which). This receptor was obtained from a woman in her fifties or sixties with acute COVID-19. The CDR3 coding sequence is TGTGCCAGCAGCAAAGATCGAGACGGGGGGTCTAATGAAAAACTGTTTTTT. Amino acids: CASSKDRDGGSNEKLFF.